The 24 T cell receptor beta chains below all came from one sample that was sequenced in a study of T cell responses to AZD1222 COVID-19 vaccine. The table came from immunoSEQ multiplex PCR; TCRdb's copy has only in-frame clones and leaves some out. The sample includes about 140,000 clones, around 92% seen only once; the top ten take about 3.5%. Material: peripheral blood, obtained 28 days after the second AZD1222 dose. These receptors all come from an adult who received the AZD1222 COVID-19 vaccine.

The CDR3 sequence is CASSSPAQGAFF. As DNA, the CDR3 is TGCGCCAGCAGCTCCCCGGCGCAGGGAGCTTTCTTT. The chain uses TRBV5-1 and TRBJ1-1, with D possibly TRBD1 on 5 matching bases. V shed 3 bases and J shed 10 bases, with 13 bases lying between them. The CDR3 is 12 residues long. CDR1 SGHRS and CDR2 YFSETQ come from the germline V gene.

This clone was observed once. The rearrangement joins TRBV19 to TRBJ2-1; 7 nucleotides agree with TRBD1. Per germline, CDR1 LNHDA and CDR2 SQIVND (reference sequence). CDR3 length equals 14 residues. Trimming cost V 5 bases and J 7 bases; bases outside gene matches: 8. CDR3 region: CASSPAGTVNEQFF. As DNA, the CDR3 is TGTGCCAGTAGTCCCGCCGGGACAGTTAATGAGCAGTTCTTC.

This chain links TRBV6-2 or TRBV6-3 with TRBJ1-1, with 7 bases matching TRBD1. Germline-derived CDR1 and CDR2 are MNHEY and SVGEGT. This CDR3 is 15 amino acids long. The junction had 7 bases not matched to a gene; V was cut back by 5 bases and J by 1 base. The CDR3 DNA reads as TGTGCCAGCAGTGGACCAGGGGGTTGGAACACTGAAGCTTTCTTT. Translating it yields CASSGPGGWNTEAFF.

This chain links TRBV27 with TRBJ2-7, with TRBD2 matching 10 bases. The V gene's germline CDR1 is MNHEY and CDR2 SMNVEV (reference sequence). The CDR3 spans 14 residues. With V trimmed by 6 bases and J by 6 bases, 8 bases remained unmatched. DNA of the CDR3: TGTGCCAGCAGCCAACTAGCGGGGAGGCGCGAGCAGTACTTC. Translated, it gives CASSQLAGRREQYF.

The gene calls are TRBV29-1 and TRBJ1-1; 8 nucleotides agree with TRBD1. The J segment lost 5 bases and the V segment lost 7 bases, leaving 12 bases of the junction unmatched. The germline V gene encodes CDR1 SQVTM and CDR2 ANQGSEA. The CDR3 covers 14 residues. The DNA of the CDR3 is TGCAGCGCCCGGACAGGGCGTTTGGAGACTGAAGCTTTCTTT. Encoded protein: CSARTGRLETEAFF.

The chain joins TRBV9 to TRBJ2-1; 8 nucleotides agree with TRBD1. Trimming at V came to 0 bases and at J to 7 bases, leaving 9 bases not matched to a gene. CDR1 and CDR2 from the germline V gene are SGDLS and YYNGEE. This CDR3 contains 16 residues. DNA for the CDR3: TGTGCCAGCAGCGTAGGGGGGACAGGTGGGTGGAATGAGCAGTTCTTC. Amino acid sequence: CASSVGGTGGWNEQFF.

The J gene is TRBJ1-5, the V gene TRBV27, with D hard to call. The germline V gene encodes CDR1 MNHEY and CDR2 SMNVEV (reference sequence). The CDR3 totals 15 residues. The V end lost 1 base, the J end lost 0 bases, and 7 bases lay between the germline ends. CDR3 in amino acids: CASSLWASSNQPQHF. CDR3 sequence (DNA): TGTGCCAGCAGTTTATGGGCAAGTAGCAATCAGCCCCAGCATTTT.

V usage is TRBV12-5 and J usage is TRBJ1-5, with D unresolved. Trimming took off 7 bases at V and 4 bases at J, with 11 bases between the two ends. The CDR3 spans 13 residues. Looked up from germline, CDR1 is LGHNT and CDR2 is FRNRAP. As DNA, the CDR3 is TGTGCTAGTGCCATCTCCGGGAATCAGCCCCAGCATTTT. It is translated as CASAISGNQPQHF.

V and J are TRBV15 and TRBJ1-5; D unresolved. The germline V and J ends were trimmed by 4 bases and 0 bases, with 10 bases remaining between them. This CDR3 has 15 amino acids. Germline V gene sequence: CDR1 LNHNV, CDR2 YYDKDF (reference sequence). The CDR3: CATSTEQASNQPQHF. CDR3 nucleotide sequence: TGTGCCACCAGCACGGAGCAGGCTAGCAATCAGCCCCAGCATTTT.

DNA for the CDR3: TGTGCCAGCAGTCCATGGACTAGCGGGGGCAATGAGCAGTTCTTC. Protein: CASSPWTSGGNEQFF. The chain employs TRBV14 and TRBJ2-1; 13 nucleotides agree with TRBD2. CDR1 is SGHDN and CDR2 is FVKESK in the germline V gene. This CDR3 is built from 15 residues. V shed 6 bases and J 6 bases; nucleotides not matched to a gene: 5.

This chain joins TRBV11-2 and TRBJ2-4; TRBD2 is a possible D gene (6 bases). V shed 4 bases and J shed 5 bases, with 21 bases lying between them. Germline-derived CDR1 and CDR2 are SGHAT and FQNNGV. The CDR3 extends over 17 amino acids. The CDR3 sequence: CASSSSGVRLVENIQYF. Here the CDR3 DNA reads TGTGCCAGCAGCTCAAGTGGCGTTCGACTAGTTGAAAACATTCAGTACTTC.

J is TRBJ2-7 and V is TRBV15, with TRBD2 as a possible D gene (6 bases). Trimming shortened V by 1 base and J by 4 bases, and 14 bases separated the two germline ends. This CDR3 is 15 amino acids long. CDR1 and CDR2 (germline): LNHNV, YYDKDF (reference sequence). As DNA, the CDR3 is TGTGCCACCAGCAGAGCCCCTATGGAGGGGTACGAGCAGTACTTC. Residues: CATSRAPMEGYEQYF. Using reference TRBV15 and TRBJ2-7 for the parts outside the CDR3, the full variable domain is DAMVIQNPRYQVTQFGKPVTLSCSQTLNHNVMYWYQQKSSQAPKLLFHYYDKDFNNEADTPDNFQSRRPNTSFCFLDIRSPGLGDTAMYLCATSRAPMEGYEQYFGPGTRLTVT.

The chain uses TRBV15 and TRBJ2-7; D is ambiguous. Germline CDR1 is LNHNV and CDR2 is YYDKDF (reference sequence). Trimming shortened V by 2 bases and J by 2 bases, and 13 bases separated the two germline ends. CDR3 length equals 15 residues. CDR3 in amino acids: CATSRSPDATYEQYF. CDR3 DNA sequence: TGTGCCACCAGCAGATCGCCGGACGCGACCTACGAGCAGTACTTC.

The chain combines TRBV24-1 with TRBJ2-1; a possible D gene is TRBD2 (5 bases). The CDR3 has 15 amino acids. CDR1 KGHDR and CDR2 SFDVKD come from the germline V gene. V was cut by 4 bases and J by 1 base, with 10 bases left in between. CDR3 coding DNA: TGTGCCACCAGTGAGCCTACTAGTTCCTACAATGAGCAGTTCTTC. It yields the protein CATSEPTSSYNEQFF.

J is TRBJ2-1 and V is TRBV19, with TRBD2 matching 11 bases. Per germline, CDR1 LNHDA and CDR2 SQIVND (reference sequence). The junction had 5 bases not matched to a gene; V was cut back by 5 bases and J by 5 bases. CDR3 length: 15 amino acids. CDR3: CASSSLAGGHNEQFF. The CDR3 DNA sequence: TGTGCCAGTAGTTCCCTAGCGGGAGGCCACAATGAGCAGTTCTTC.

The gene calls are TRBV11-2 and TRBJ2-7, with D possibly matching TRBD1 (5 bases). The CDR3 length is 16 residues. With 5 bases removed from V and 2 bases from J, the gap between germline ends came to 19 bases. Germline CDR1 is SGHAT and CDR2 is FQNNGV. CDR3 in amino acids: CASSHRSGQLAYEQYF. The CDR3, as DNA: TGTGCCAGCAGCCACCGATCTGGACAACTGGCCTACGAGCAGTACTTC.

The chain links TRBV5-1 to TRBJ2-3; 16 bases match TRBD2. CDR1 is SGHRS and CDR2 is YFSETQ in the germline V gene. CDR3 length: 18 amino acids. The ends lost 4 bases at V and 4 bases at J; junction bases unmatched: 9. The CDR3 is CASSVSGLAGGSPDTQYF. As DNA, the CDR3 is TGCGCCAGCAGCGTCTCGGGACTAGCGGGAGGGTCCCCAGATACGCAGTATTTT.

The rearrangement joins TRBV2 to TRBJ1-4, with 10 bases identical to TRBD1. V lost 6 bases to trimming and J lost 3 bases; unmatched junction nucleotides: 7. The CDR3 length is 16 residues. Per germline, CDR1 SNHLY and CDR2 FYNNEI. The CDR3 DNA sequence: TGTGCCAGCAGGTACCGGGACAGGGGATCTAATGAAAAACTGTTTTTT. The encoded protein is CASRYRDRGSNEKLFF.

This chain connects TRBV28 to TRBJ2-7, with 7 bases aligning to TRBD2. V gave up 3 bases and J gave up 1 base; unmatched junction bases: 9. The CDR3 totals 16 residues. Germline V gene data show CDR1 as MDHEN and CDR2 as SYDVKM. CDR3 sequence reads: CASSFTLATLSYEQYF. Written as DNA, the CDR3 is TGTGCCAGCAGTTTCACACTAGCGACCTTATCCTACGAGCAGTACTTC. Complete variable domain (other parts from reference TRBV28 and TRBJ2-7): DVKVTQSSRYLVKRTGEKVFLECVQDMDHENMFWYRQDPGLGLRLIYFSYDVKMKEKGDIPEGYSVSREKKERFSLILESASTNQTSMYLCASSFTLATLSYEQYFGPGTRLTVT.

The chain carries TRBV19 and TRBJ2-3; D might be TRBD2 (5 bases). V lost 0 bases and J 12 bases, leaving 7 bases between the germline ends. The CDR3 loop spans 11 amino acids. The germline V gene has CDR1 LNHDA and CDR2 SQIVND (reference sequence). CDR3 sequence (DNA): TGTGCCAGTAGTATAGAGGGGAGTCAGTATTTT. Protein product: CASSIEGSQYF. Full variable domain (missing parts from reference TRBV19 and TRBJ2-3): DGGITQSPKYLFRKEGQNVTLSCEQNLNHDAMYWYRQDPGQGLRLIYYSQIVNDFQKGDIAEGYSVSREKKESFPLTVTSAQKNPTAFYLCASSIEGSQYFGPGTRLTVL.

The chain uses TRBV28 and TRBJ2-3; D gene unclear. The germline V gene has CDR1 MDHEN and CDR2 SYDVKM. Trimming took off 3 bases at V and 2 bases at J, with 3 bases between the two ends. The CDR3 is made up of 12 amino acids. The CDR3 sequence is CASSFNTDTQYF. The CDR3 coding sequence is TGTGCCAGCAGTTTCAACACAGATACGCAGTATTTT.

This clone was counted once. The CDR3 protein is CASSYSPGLESYEQYF. The CDR3 DNA reads TGTGCCAGCAGTTACTCGCCAGGGCTCGAATCCTACGAGCAGTACTTC. The chain combines TRBV6-5 with TRBJ2-7; weak D call: TRBD1 (5 bases). Trimming removed 0 bases at V and 1 base at J, with 13 bases between. The CDR3 has 16 residues. CDR1 MNHEY and CDR2 SVGAGI come from the germline V gene.

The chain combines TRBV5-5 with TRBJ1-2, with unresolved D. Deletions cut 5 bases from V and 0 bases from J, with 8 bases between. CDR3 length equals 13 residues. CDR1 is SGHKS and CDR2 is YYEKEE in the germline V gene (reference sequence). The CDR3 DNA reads TGTGCCAGCAGGTCTCCTGCTAACTATGGCTACACCTTC. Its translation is CASRSPANYGYTF. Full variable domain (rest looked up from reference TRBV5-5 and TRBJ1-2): DAGVTQSPTHLIKTRGQQVTLRCSPISGHKSVSWYQQVLGQGPQFIFQYYEKEERGRGNFPDRFSARQFPNYSSELNVNALLLGDSALYLCASRSPANYGYTFGSGTRLTVV.

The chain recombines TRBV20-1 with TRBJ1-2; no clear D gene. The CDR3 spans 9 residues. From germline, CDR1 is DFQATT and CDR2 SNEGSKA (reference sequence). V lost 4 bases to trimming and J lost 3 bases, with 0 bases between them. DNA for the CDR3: TGCAGTGCTAACTATGGCTACACCTTC. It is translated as CSANYGYTF.